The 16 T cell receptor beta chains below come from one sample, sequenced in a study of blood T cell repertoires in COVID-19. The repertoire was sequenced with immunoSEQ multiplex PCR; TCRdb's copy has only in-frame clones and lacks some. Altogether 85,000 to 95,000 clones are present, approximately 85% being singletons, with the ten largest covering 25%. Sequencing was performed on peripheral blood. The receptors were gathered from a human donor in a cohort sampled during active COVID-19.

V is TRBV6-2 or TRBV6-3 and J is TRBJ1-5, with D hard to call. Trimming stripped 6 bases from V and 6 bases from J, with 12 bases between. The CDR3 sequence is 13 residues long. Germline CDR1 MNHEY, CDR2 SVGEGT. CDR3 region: CASSHFPPQPQHF. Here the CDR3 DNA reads TGTGCCAGCAGCCACTTTCCCCCTCAGCCCCAGCATTTT.

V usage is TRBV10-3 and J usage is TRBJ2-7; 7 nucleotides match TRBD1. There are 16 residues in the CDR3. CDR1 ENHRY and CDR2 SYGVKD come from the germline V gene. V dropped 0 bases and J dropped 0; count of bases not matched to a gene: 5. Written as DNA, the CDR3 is TGTGCCATCAGTGAGTCTTCGGGACAGCCCTCCTACGAGCAGTACTTC. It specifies CAISESSGQPSYEQYF.

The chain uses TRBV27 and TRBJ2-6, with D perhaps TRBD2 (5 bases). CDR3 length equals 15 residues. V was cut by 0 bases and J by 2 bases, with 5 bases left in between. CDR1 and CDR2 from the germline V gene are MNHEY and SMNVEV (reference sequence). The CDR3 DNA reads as TGTGCCAGCAGTTTATCGGAGGCTGGGGCCAACGTCCTGACTTTC. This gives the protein CASSLSEAGANVLTF.

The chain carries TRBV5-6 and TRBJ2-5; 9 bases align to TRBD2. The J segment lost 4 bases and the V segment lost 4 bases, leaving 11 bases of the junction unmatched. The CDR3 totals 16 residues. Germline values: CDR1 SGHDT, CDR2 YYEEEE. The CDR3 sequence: CASSPEGGGAGETQYF. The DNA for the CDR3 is TGTGCCAGCAGCCCGGAGGGCGGGGGGGCCGGAGAGACCCAGTACTTC.

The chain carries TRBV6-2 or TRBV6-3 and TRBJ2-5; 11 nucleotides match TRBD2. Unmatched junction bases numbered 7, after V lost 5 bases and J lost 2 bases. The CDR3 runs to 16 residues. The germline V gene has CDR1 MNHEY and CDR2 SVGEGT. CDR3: CASSLTSGESQETQYF. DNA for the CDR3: TGTGCCAGCAGTCTGACTAGCGGGGAATCTCAAGAGACCCAGTACTTC.

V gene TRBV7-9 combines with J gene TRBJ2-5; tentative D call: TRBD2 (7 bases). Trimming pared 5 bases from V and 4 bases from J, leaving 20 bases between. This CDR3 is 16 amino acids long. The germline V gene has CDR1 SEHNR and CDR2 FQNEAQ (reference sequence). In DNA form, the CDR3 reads TGTGCCAGCAGCCACGAGGGGGAGGGAAGGCGAGAGACCCAGTACTTC. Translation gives CASSHEGEGRRETQYF. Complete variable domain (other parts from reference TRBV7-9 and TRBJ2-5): DTGVSQNPRHKITKRGQNVTFRCDPISEHNRLYWYRQTLGQGPEFLTYFQNEAQLEKSRLLSDRFSAERPKGSFSTLEIQRTEQGDSAMYLCASSHEGEGRRETQYFGPGTRLLVL.

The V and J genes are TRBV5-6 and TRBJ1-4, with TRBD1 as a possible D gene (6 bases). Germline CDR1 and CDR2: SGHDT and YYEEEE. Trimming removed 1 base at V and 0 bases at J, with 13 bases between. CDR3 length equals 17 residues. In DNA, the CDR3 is TGTGCCAGCAGCTTGTTCGGACAGACCGCAACTAATGAAAAACTGTTTTTT. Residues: CASSLFGQTATNEKLFF.

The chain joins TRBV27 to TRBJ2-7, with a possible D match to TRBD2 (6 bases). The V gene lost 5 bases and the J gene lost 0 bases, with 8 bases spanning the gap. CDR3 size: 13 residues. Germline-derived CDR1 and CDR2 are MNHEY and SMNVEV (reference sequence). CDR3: CASSPTSSYEQYF. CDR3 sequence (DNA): TGTGCCAGCAGTCCGACTAGCTCCTACGAGCAGTACTTC.

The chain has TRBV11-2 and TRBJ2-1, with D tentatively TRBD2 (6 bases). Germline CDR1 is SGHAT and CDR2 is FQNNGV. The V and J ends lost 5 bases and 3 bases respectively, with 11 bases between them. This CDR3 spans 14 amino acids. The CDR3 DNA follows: TGTGCCAGCAGCGGGGGGAACGTCTACAATGAGCAGTTCTTC. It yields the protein CASSGGNVYNEQFF.

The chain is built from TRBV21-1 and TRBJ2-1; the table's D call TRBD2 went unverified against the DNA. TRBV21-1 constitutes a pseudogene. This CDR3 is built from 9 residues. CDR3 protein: CARPGGQFF. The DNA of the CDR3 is TGTGCCCGCCCGGGAGGCCAGTTCTTC.

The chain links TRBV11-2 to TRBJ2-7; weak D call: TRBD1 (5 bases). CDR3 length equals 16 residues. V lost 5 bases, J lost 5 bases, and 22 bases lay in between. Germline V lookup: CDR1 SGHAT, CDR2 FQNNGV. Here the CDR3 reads CASSETQGLGRHEQYF. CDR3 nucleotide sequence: TGTGCCAGCAGCGAAACCCAGGGTCTGGGTCGACACGAGCAGTACTTC.

CDR3: CASSRDWGDSPLHF. The CDR3 DNA follows: TGTGCCAGCAGCCGGGACTGGGGGGATTCACCCCTCCACTTT. This rearrangement joins TRBV6-5 to TRBJ1-6; perhaps TRBD1 as D (5 bases). Trimming cost V 6 bases and J 8 bases, with 14 bases left between them. The CDR3 length is 14 residues. CDR1 is MNHEY and CDR2 is SVGAGI in the germline V gene.

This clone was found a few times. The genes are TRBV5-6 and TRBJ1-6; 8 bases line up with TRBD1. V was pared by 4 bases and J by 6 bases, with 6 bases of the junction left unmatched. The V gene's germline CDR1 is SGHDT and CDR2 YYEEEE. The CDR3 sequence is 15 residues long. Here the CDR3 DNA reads TGTGCCAGCAGCGGGACAGGTATTGTTAATTCACCCCTCCACTTT. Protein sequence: CASSGTGIVNSPLHF.

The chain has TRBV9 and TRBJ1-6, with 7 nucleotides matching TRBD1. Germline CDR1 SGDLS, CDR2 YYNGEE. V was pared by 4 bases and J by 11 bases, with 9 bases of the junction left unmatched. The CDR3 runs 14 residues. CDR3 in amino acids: CASSLTGESTPLHF. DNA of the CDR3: TGTGCCAGCAGCCTAACAGGGGAGTCGACACCCCTCCACTTT.

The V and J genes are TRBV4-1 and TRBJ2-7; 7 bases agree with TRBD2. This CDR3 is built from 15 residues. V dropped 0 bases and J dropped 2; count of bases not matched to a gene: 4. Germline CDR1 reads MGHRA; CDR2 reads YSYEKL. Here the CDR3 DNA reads TGCGCCAGCAGCCAAGATACGGGGGGAGCCTACGAGCAGTACTTC. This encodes CASSQDTGGAYEQYF.

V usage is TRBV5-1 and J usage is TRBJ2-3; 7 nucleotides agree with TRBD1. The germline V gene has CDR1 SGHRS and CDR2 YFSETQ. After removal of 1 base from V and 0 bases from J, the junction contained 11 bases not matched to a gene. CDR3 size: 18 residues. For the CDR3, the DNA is TGCGCCAGCAGCTTGCAACCCCCGGGACAGACTAGCACAGATACGCAGTATTTT. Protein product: CASSLQPPGQTSTDTQYF.